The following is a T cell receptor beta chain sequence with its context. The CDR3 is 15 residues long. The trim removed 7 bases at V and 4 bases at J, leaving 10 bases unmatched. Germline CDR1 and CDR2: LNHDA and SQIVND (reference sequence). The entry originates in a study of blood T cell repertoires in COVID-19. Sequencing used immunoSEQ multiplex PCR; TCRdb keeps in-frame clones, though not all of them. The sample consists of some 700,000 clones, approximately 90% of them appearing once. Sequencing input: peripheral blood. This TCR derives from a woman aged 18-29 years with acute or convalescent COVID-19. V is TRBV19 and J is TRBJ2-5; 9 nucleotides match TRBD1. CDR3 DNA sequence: TGTGCCAGTACCGACCGGGGACAGGGAGGAGAGACCCAGTACTTC. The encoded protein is CASTDRGQGGETQYF.